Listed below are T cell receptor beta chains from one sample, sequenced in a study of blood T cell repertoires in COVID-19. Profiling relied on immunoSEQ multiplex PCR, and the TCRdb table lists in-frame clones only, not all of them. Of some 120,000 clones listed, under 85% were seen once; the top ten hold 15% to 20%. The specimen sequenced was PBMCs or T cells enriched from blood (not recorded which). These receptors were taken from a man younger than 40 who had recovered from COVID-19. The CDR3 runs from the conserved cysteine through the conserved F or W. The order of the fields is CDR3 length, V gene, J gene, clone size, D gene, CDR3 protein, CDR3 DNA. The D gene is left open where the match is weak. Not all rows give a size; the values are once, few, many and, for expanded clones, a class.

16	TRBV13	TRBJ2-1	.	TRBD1	CASSLTGTGGYNEQFF	TGTGCCAGCAGCCTGACCGGGACAGGGGGCTACAATGAGCAGTTCTTC
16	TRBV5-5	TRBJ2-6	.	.	CASSLATSSGANVLTF	TGTGCCAGCAGCTTGGCGACTAGTTCTGGGGCCAACGTCCTGACTTTC
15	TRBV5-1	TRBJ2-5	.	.	CASSFQGLGQETQYF	TGCGCCAGCAGCTTTCAGGGGCTTGGGCAAGAGACCCAGTACTTC
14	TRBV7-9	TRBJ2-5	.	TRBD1	CASSLEGQQETQYF	TGTGCCAGCAGCTTAGAGGGACAGCAAGAGACCCAGTACTTC
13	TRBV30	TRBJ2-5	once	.	CAWQGPNQETQYF	TGTGCCTGGCAGGGGCCCAACCAAGAGACCCAGTACTTC
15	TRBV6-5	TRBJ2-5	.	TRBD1	CASRPDRGQGETQYF	TGTGCCAGCAGGCCAGACAGGGGGCAGGGGGAGACCCAGTACTTC
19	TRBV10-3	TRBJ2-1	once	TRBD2	CAISGRLAGGSLSYNEQFF	TGTGCCATCAGTGGGCGACTAGCGGGGGGGTCTCTCTCCTACAATGAGCAGTTCTTC
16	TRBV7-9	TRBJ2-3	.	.	CASSLPLAGSTDTQYF	TGTGCCAGCAGCTTACCCTTGGCGGGAAGCACAGATACGCAGTATTTT
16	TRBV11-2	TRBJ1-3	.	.	CASSLATVYTGNTIYF	TGTGCCAGCAGCTTAGCGACAGTTTATACTGGAAACACCATATATTTT
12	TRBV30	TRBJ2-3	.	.	CAWRGGADTQYF	TGTGCCTGGAGAGGGGGAGCAGATACGCAGTATTTT
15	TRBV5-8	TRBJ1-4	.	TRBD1	CASSLVLGGGEKLFF	TGTGCCAGCAGCTTGGTCTTAGGGGGCGGTGAAAAACTGTTTTTT
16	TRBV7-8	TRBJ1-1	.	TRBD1	CASSSETGTGNTEAFF	TGTGCCAGCAGCTCTGAAACCGGGACAGGGAACACTGAAGCTTTCTTT
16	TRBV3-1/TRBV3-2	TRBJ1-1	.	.	CASSQNGYGHHTEAFF	TGTGCCAGCAGCCAAAATGGTTATGGACACCACACTGAAGCTTTCTTT
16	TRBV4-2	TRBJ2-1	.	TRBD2	CASSPQTSGDYNEQFF	TGTGCCAGCAGCCCACAGACTAGCGGGGATTACAATGAGCAGTTCTTC
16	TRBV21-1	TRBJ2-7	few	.	CASSKVRGQGAREQYF	TGTGCCAGCAGCAAAGTTAGGGGACAGGGGGCTCGGGAGCAGTACTTC
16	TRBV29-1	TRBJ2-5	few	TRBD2	CSVSRLAGGPRETQYF	TGCAGCGTTTCCAGACTAGCGGGGGGCCCTCGGGAGACCCAGTACTTC
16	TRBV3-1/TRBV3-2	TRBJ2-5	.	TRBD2	CASSRREGLRGETQYF	TGTGCCAGCAGCCGGCGGGAGGGCCTTCGAGGAGAGACCCAGTACTTC
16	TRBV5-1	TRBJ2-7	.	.	CASSLSSGGVGYEQYF	TGCGCCAGCAGCTTGTCTTCCGGGGGTGTCGGGTACGAGCAGTACTTC
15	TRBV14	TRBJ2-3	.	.	CASSQWGPSTDTQYF	TGTGCCAGCAGCCAATGGGGGCCGAGCACAGATACGCAGTATTTT
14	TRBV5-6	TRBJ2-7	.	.	CASSFTLVEGEQYF	TGTGCCAGCAGCTTTACTTTAGTTGAGGGCGAGCAGTACTTC
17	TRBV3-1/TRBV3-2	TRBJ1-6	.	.	CASSQGGRGVDNSPLHF	TGTGCCAGCAGCCAAGGTGGCAGGGGAGTCGATAATTCACCCCTCCACTTT
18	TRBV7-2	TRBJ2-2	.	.	CASNSLDSLLLHTGELFF	TGTGCCAGCAACTCGTTAGACAGCTTACTACTCCACACCGGGGAGCTGTTTTTT
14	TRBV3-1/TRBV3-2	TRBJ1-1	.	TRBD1	CASSQRDRDTEAFF	TGTGCCAGCAGCCAACGGGACAGGGACACTGAAGCTTTCTTT
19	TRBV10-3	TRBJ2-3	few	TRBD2	CAISESRAGVAGFTDTQYF	TGTGCCATCAGTGAGTCGAGGGCGGGAGTAGCGGGATTCACAGATACGCAGTATTTT
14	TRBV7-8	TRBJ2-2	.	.	CASSLGGVTGELFF	TGTGCCAGCAGCTTAGGGGGGGTAACCGGGGAGCTGTTTTTT
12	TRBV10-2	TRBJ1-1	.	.	CASIGFGAEAFF	TGCGCCAGCATTGGGTTCGGGGCTGAAGCTTTCTTT
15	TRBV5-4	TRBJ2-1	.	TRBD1	CASSYQGARNNEQFF	TGTGCCAGCAGCTATCAGGGGGCGCGGAACAATGAGCAGTTCTTC
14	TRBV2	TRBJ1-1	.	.	CASSPTDLNTEAFF	TGTGCCAGCAGCCCGACAGACTTGAACACTGAAGCTTTCTTT
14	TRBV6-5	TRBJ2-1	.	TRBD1	CASSNGQAGNEQFF	TGTGCCAGCAGTAACGGACAGGCCGGTAATGAGCAGTTCTTC
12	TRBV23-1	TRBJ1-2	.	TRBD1	CGRDRERDGYTF	TGCGGCCGGGACAGAGAAAGGGATGGCTACACCTTC
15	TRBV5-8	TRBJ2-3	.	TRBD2	CASSLVLGGTDTQYF	TGTGCCAGCAGCTTGGTCTTGGGGGGGACAGATACGCAGTATTTT
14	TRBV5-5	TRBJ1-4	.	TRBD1	CASSFTGGDEKLFF	TGTGCCAGCAGCTTCACAGGGGGCGATGAAAAACTGTTTTTT
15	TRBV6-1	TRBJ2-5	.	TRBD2	CASSDRLAGGETQYF	TGTGCCAGCAGTGACCGACTAGCGGGGGGAGAGACCCAGTACTTC
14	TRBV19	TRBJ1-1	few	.	CASSIAQVGTEAFF	TGTGCCAGTAGTATAGCCCAGGTGGGCACTGAAGCTTTCTTT
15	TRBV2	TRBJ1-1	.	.	CASSSEGTSNTEAFF	TGTGCCAGCAGTTCGGAGGGAACATCGAACACTGAAGCTTTCTTT
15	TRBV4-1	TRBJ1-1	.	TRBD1	CASSHIDRVVTEAFF	TGCGCCAGCAGCCACATCGACAGGGTGGTAACTGAAGCTTTCTTT
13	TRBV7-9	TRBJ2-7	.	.	CASSHRDMYEQYF	TGTGCCAGCAGCCACCGGGACATGTACGAGCAGTACTTC
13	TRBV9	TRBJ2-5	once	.	CASSVAGQETQYF	TGTGCCAGCAGCGTAGCAGGACAAGAGACCCAGTACTTC
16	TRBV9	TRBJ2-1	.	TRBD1	CASSPRGTAIYNAQFF	TGTGCCAGCAGCCCCCGTGGGACAGCGATCTACAATGCGCAGTTCTTC
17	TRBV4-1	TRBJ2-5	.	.	CASSQVGVPGLQETQYF	TGCGCCAGCAGCCAAGTCGGTGTGCCAGGTCTTCAAGAGACCCAGTACTTC
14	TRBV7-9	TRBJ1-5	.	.	CASSFGQNNQPQHF	TGTGCCAGCAGCTTCGGACAGAACAATCAGCCCCAGCATTTT
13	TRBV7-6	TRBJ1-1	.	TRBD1	CASSLSGGTEAFF	TGTGCCAGCAGCTTATCAGGGGGCACTGAAGCTTTCTTT
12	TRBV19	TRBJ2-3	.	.	CASSTHPTTQYF	TGTGCCAGTAGCACACACCCCACAACGCAGTATTTT
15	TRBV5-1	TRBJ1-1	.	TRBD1	CASREGTGGLTEAFF	TGCGCCAGCAGGGAAGGGACAGGGGGTCTCACTGAAGCTTTCTTT
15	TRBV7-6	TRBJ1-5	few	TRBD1	CASSLEQGLTQPQHF	TGTGCCAGCAGCTTAGAACAGGGGTTAACTCAGCCCCAGCATTTT
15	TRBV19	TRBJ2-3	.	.	CASQPRSGSTDTQYF	TGTGCCAGCCAACCGAGGTCAGGGAGCACAGATACGCAGTATTTT
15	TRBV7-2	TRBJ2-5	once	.	CASSYPEGDQETQYF	TGTGCCAGCAGCTACCCTGAGGGGGACCAAGAGACCCAGTACTTC
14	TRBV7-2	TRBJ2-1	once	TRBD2	CASSLGLAGNEQFF	TGTGCCAGCAGCTTAGGACTAGCGGGCAATGAGCAGTTCTTC
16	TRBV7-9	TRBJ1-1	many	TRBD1	CASSLGTGGMNTEAFF	TGTGCCAGCAGCTTAGGGACAGGGGGCATGAACACTGAAGCTTTCTTT
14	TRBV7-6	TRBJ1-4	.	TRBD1	CASSLGTGTEKLFF	TGTGCCAGCAGCTTGGGGACAGGGACTGAAAAACTGTTTTTT
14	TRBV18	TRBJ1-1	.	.	CASSPTGSGTEAFF	TGTGCCAGCTCACCAACAGGGTCTGGCACTGAAGCTTTCTTT
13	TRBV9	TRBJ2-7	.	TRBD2	CASSVSGSYEQYF	TGTGCCAGCAGCGTCAGCGGGAGCTACGAGCAGTACTTC
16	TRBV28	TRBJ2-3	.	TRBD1	CASRKGDRGLGDTQYF	TGTGCCAGCAGAAAGGGCGACAGGGGCCTAGGTGATACGCAGTATTTT
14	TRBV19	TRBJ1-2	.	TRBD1	CASTQGDRDYGYTF	TGTGCCAGTACCCAAGGGGACAGGGACTATGGCTACACCTTC
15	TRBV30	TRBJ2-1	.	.	CAWNPSGSPGNEQFF	TGTGCCTGGAATCCCTCCGGGTCCCCGGGGAATGAGCAGTTCTTC
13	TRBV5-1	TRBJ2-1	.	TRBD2	CASSLTSRHEQFF	TGCGCCAGCAGCCTGACTAGCAGGCATGAGCAGTTCTTC
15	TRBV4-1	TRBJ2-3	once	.	CASSQGHRESDTQYF	TGCGCCAGCAGCCAAGGTCACCGGGAGTCAGATACGCAGTATTTT
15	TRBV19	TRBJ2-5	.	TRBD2	CASRETSVTQETQYF	TGTGCCAGTAGGGAGACTAGCGTGACCCAAGAGACCCAGTACTTC
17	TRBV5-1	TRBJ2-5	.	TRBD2	CASSSQVLAGGQETQYF	TGCGCCAGCAGTTCTCAGGTGCTAGCGGGGGGCCAAGAGACCCAGTACTTC
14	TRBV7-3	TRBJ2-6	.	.	CASSLIYGANVLTF	TGTGCCAGCAGCTTAATCTATGGGGCCAACGTCCTGACTTTC